This T cell receptor beta chain was sequenced for a study of cytomegalovirus exposure and HLA in healthy donors. The study ran its PCR with 60 Vbeta and 13 Jbeta primers. Sequencing was performed with immunoSEQ multiplex PCR; in TCRdb, only in-frame clones are kept and a portion is missing. Here the sample spans around 200,000 clones, roughly 80% being singletons. This clone was picked up a small number of times. Its antigen remains unidentified. This CDR3 is built from 17 residues. V gave up 9 bases and J gave up 2 bases, with 25 bases separating them. The germline gives CDR1 SNHLY, CDR2 FYNNEI. All the people who gave samples were healthy bone marrow donors. Whole-study findings and limits: Cytomegalovirus-associated TCR beta chains were listed, numbering 164. In a later analysis, CMV-associated beta chains were mostly HLA-associated, it appeared.

The chain has TRBV2 and TRBJ2-5, with D possibly matching TRBD2 (6 bases). Sequences were obtained from PBMCs. The TCR comes from a woman under 30 in good health and CMV-seronegative. The CDR3 region has the DNA TGTGCCAGTCGGAGGAGGGAGTCGCTAAGTAGTCAAGAGACCCAGTACTTC. Translation gives CASRRRESLSSQETQYF.